This is a list of T cell receptor beta chains from one sample in a study of blood T cells in healthy people across ages. One entry per CDR3 protein results from TCRdb running MiXCR on the 5' RACE reads. The data show some 1 million distinct CDR3 sequences, with under 55% seen just once and around 18% held by the top ten. The specimen sequenced was blood. The source of these receptors is an older woman in good health. Both conserved end residues are part of each CDR3. The D gene is left open where the match is weak. Expanded clones get a size class; other rows say once, few or many, or leave the size out.

CDR3: CASSYTADSYEQYF
DNA: TGTGCCAGCAGCTATACAGCAGACTCCTACGAGCAGTACTTC
D: NA
size: few
J: TRBJ2-7
V: TRBV7-8

CDR3: CASSAFYTLSYNEQYF
DNA: TGTGCCAGCAGCGCCTTCTACACCCTCTCCTACAATGAGCAGTACTTC
D: NA
size: NA
J: TRBJ2-7
V: TRBV7-2

CDR3: CSARRDRVDETQFF
DNA: TGCAGTGCCCGTCGGGACAGGGTGGATGAGACCCAGTTCTTC
D: TRBD1
size: NA
J: TRBJ2-1
V: TRBV20-1

CDR3: CSASFSTGQRETQYF
DNA: TGCAGTGCTAGTTTCTCGACGGGACAGCGAGAGACCCAGTACTTC
D: TRBD1
size: many
J: TRBJ2-5
V: TRBV20-1

CDR3: CSVSDRGLFF
DNA: TGCAGCGTTTCGGACAGGGGGCTGTTCTTC
D: TRBD1
size: few
J: TRBJ2-1
V: TRBV29-1

CDR3: CASSLGSGSALSYEQYF
DNA: TGTGCCAGCAGCCTAGGGAGCGGGAGTGCACTCTCCTACGAGCAGTACTTC
D: TRBD2
size: few
J: TRBJ2-7
V: TRBV3-1

CDR3: CSVETGSIYNEQFF
DNA: TGCAGCGTTGAAACAGGCTCAATCTACAATGAGCAGTTCTTC
D: NA
size: NA
J: TRBJ2-1
V: TRBV29-1

CDR3: CSAVTGLQETQYF
DNA: TGCAGTGCTGTAACCGGTCTCCAAGAGACCCAGTACTTC
D: NA
size: NA
J: TRBJ2-5
V: TRBV20-1

CDR3: CASSKGAWVADSYEQYF
DNA: TGTGCCAGCAGCAAAGGGGCGTGGGTAGCGGATTCCTACGAGCAGTACTTC
D: NA
size: NA
J: TRBJ2-7
V: TRBV11-2

CDR3: CASSYSWTDYEQYF
DNA: TGTGCCAGCAGTTACTCTTGGACAGACTACGAGCAGTACTTC
D: NA
size: few
J: TRBJ2-7
V: TRBV6-5